One and the same sample provided the 4 T cell receptor beta chains below, sequenced in a study of graft-versus-host responses after intestinal transplantation. These receptors have no identified antigens. Profiling relied on immunoSEQ multiplex PCR, and the TCRdb table lists in-frame clones only, not all of them. The sample records tens of thousands of clones, almost 90% being singletons. The sequences come from unstimulated CD4+ T cells sorted from spleen or lymph node cells, collected before intestinal transplant. The source is a human donor who received an intestinal transplant.

CDR3 in DNA: TGTGCCAGCAGCCAAGTTGGCCGGGGGGGTGAGCAGTTCTTC. Encoded protein: CASSQVGRGGEQFF. V usage is TRBV4-2 and J usage is TRBJ2-1, with TRBD2 matching over 8 bases. Germline-derived CDR1 and CDR2 are LGHNA and YNFKEQ. There are 14 residues in the CDR3. Trimming removed 1 base from V and 9 bases from J; junction bases left unmatched: 5.

The CDR3 DNA sequence: TGTGCCAGCAGCCCAGGCCGACAGAATACGCAGTATTTT. Its translation: CASSPGRQNTQYF. The chain uses TRBV7-2 and TRBJ2-3, with D maybe TRBD1 (5 bases). Germline loops: CDR1 SGHTA, CDR2 FQGNSA. The germline V and J ends were trimmed by 5 bases and 7 bases, with 13 bases remaining between them. The CDR3 loop spans 13 amino acids.

Here the CDR3 reads CASSGTGGVWDTEAFF. The CDR3 nucleotides are TGCGCCAGCAGTGGTACAGGGGGCGTTTGGGACACTGAAGCTTTCTTT. The rearrangement links TRBV10-1 to TRBJ1-1, with 9 bases fitting TRBD1. From germline, CDR1 is WNHNN and CDR2 SYGVQD (reference sequence). With 4 bases clipped from V and 3 bases from J, the junction kept 9 bases outside the gene matches. CDR3 size: 16 residues.

The rearrangement links TRBV5-6 to TRBJ2-5, with D hard to call. The V end lost 2 bases, the J end lost 5 bases, and 4 bases lay between the germline ends. The CDR3 covers 11 residues. Germline V lookup: CDR1 SGHDT, CDR2 YYEEEE. The CDR3 DNA reads as TGTGCCAGCAGCTTCGGGGAGACCCAGTACTTC. It is translated as CASSFGETQYF.